Following are 6 T cell receptor beta chains from one sample sequenced in a study of cytomegalovirus exposure and HLA in healthy donors. This PCR relied on a set of 60 Vbeta primers and 13 Jbeta primers. Sequencing was performed with immunoSEQ multiplex PCR; in TCRdb, only in-frame clones are kept and a portion is missing. The profile shows over 200,000 clones, around 80% of them singletons. Sequenced input: PBMCs. Receptors were obtained from a woman aged 60 to 75 in good health and CMV-seropositive.

The chain recombines TRBV19 with TRBJ1-1, with no clear D. In germline, CDR1 is LNHDA, CDR2 SQIVND (reference sequence). This CDR3 contains 12 residues. Trimming cost V 6 bases and J 4 bases, with 9 bases left between them. This CDR3 reads CASRYPSTEAFF. The CDR3, as DNA: TGTGCCAGTAGGTATCCTAGCACTGAAGCTTTCTTT.

Points on this clone: Relative to the germline gene, one junction end is altered; a read error may explain this. This rearrangement joins TRBV5-1 to TRBJ1-2, with 7 bases lining up with TRBD1. This CDR3 is built from 13 residues. Looked up from germline, CDR1 is SGHRS and CDR2 is YFSETQ. Here the CDR3 DNA reads TGCGCCAGCAGCCAGACAGGGAGCTATGTCTACACCTTC. Translating it yields CASSQTGSYVYTF.

This clone has a handful of counts. The rearrangement joins TRBV7-6 to TRBJ2-1; D ambiguous. CDR3 length: 15 amino acids. The V gene's germline CDR1 is SGHVS and CDR2 FNYEAQ. V gave up 1 base and J gave up 0 bases, with 7 bases separating them. The CDR3 coding sequence is TGTGCCAGCAGCTTAGACCCAGGCTCCTACAATGAGCAGTTCTTC. Translated: CASSLDPGSYNEQFF.

J is TRBJ1-1 and V is TRBV5-1; 9 nucleotides agree with TRBD1. Per germline, CDR1 SGHRS and CDR2 YFSETQ. The CDR3 sequence is 14 residues long. The V gene end was trimmed by 2 bases and the J gene end by 5 bases; junction bases not matched to a gene: 4. For the CDR3, the DNA is TGCGCCAGCAGCTTCCGGACAGGGGAGACTGAAGCTTTCTTT. It codes for CASSFRTGETEAFF.

V gene TRBV4-3 combines with J gene TRBJ2-2, with 9 bases lining up with TRBD2. CDR3 size: 17 residues. Unmatched junction bases numbered 11, after V lost 4 bases and J lost 5 bases. Looked up from germline, CDR1 is LGHNA and CDR2 is YSLEER. The CDR3 DNA sequence: TGCGCCAGCAGCCCTCGAGAAGCGGGGGGAGGTACCGGGGAGCTGTTTTTT. Its protein product is CASSPREAGGGTGELFF.

This chain connects TRBV5-1 to TRBJ2-7; 10 bases line up with TRBD2. V lost 4 bases, J lost 6 bases, and 1 base stayed unmatched. CDR3 length: 12 residues. Germline lookup yields CDR1 SGHRS and CDR2 YFSETQ. The CDR3, as DNA: TGCGCCAGCAGCCTAGCGGGAGCCGAGCAGTACTTC. It specifies CASSLAGAEQYF.